One TCR beta chain is described in this entry. This entry belongs to a study of radiotherapy plus CTLA-4 blockade in lung cancer. The protocol was immunoSEQ multiplex PCR, while the TCRdb copy is restricted to in-frame clones and leaves out a portion. The table shows some 87,000 clones, with about 80% occurring only once. V lost 1 base to trimming and J lost 4 bases, with 16 bases between them. Germline CDR1 reads MGHDK; CDR2 reads SYGVNS. The CDR3 length is 16 residues. V usage is TRBV25-1 and J usage is TRBJ1-2; possible D gene TRBD1, 5 bases. Material: peripheral blood, obtained from a patient treated with radiotherapy plus ipilimumab. The sequence was collected from a human donor with non-small cell lung cancer that progressed on radiotherapy plus ipilimumab. The CDR3 region is CASSESRTRGGYGYTF. The CDR3 nucleotides read TGTGCCAGCAGTGAATCCAGGACCCGCGGGGGCTATGGCTACACCTTC.